A selection of T cell receptor beta chains follows, all from one sample in a study of cytomegalovirus exposure and HLA in healthy donors. Profiled with immunoSEQ multiplex PCR; TCRdb holds only in-frame clones, not every one. The table has 200,000 to 250,000 clones, roughly three quarters seen once. The sample was PBMCs. These receptors were collected from a man aged 45-60 years in good health and CMV-seronegative. Both conserved end residues are part of each CDR3. Fields, in order: clone size, V gene, J gene, D gene, CDR3 DNA, CDR3 protein. A D gene is named only where the DNA matches it firmly. Some rows mark clone size as missing; the rest say once, few, many or name a class of expanded clone.

few	TRBV6-6	TRBJ2-7	TRBD2	TGTGCCAGCAGTCCTCCCGGGCGGGAGAGCGGTGAGCAGTACTTC	CASSPPGRESGEQYF
NA	TRBV5-4	TRBJ2-6	NA	TGTGCCAGCATCCGGGATCAGTCCGGGGCCAACGTCCTGACTTTC	CASIRDQSGANVLTF
NA	TRBV10-2	TRBJ1-5	TRBD1	TGCGCCAGCAGGGGCGGGACAGGCAGCAATCAGCCCCAGCATTTT	CASRGGTGSNQPQHF
NA	TRBV5-5	TRBJ2-7	NA	TGTGCCAGCAGCCCCCGGCAGGGGGGCCACGAGCAGTACTTC	CASSPRQGGHEQYF
NA	TRBV28	TRBJ2-1	NA	TGTGCCAGCAGTTTGGGCCTTACGCACAATGAGCAGTTCTTC	CASSLGLTHNEQFF
NA	TRBV11-2	TRBJ2-5	TRBD1	TGTGCCAGCAGCTACTCGACAGGGTGGGAGACCCAGTACTTC	CASSYSTGWETQYF
few	TRBV7-2	TRBJ1-2	NA	TGTGCCAGCAGCAGAACAGGGATGGCTGGCTACACCTTC	CASSRTGMAGYTF
NA	TRBV5-1	TRBJ2-7	TRBD2	TGCGCCAGCAGCTCCGGTAGCGGGACCTACGAGCAGTACTTC	CASSSGSGTYEQYF
NA	TRBV19	TRBJ1-5	NA	TGTGCCAGTAGTATACTCGGGGGCAATCAGCCCCAGCATTTT	CASSILGGNQPQHF
NA	TRBV7-9	TRBJ1-5	NA	TGTGCCAGCAGCTCTCCGGACAACAATCAGCCCCAGCATTTT	CASSSPDNNQPQHF
NA	TRBV7-9	TRBJ1-4	TRBD1	TGTGCCAGCAGCTCGCACAGGGGCACTAATGAAAAACTGTTTTTT	CASSSHRGTNEKLFF
NA	TRBV18	TRBJ1-5	NA	TGTGCCAGCTCACCACAGCCGGGTACTAGCGGTCAGCCCCAGCATTTT	CASSPQPGTSGQPQHF
NA	TRBV9	TRBJ1-5	TRBD1	TGTGCCAGCAGCGTAGAGGCAGGGGGCCAGCCCCAGCATTTT	CASSVEAGGQPQHF
NA	TRBV6-4	TRBJ1-5	NA	TGTGCCAGCAGCGGACAAAGCAATCAGCCCCAGCATTTT	CASSGQSNQPQHF
few	TRBV29-1	TRBJ1-2	NA	TGCAGCGTCCCCGGGACTTCCGAGGACTATGGCTACACCTTC	CSVPGTSEDYGYTF
NA	TRBV18	TRBJ1-1	TRBD1	TGTGCCAGCTCGCCCATGGGACAGGCCGTCACTGAAGCTTTCTTT	CASSPMGQAVTEAFF
NA	TRBV5-4	TRBJ2-1	TRBD2	TGTGCCAGCAGGTGGGGTGGACTAGCGGTTGACAATGAGCAGTTCTTC	CASRWGGLAVDNEQFF
NA	TRBV11-2	TRBJ2-1	TRBD2	TGTGCCAGCAGCCTCCGACTAGCGGGAGGAAAGGGCTACAATGAGCAGTTCTTC	CASSLRLAGGKGYNEQFF
NA	TRBV27	TRBJ2-3	NA	TGTGCCAGCGGAGCTCTTTTCACAGATACGCAGTATTTT	CASGALFTDTQYF
NA	TRBV28	TRBJ1-2	NA	TGTGCCATTGAAGGGGCGCGCTATGGCTACACCTTC	CAIEGARYGYTF
NA	TRBV27	TRBJ1-1	NA	TGTGCCAGCAGCCCCCTCTGGACTTCCAAGAGTGAAGCCTTCTTT	CASSPLWTSKSEAFF
NA	TRBV6-5	TRBJ2-3	TRBD1	TGTGCCAGCAGTTACTTTGGGACAGGGAGGACAGATACGCAGTATTTT	CASSYFGTGRTDTQYF
NA	TRBV6-5	TRBJ1-6	TRBD1	TGTGCCAGCAATTCCCGAGGGACAGGTCACTCACCCCTCCACTTT	CASNSRGTGHSPLHF
few	TRBV5-1	TRBJ1-5	TRBD1	TGCGCCAGCTCCCCAGGGACAGGTAGTCAGCCCCAGCATTTT	CASSPGTGSQPQHF
NA	TRBV7-2	TRBJ2-1	NA	TGTGCCAGCAGCCCAGGGTCGGGCGGGATAAGGAATGAGCAGTTCTTC	CASSPGSGGIRNEQFF
NA	TRBV5-5	TRBJ2-7	TRBD1	TGTGCCAGCAGCTTGGTAGGGACAGGGGGCGGAAGTCAACTCGAGCAGTACTTC	CASSLVGTGGGSQLEQYF
NA	TRBV5-3	TRBJ2-3	TRBD2	TGTGCCCCTAGCCCTAGCGGCTCCACAGATACGCAGTATTTT	CAPSPSGSTDTQYF
NA	TRBV29-1	TRBJ2-7	TRBD1	TGCAGCGTAGGACAGGGGTCGGGCGAGCAGTACTTC	CSVGQGSGEQYF
few	TRBV11-2	TRBJ1-1	TRBD1	TGTGCCAGCAGCCCACGGACAGGGCCTCGGGCCGTGGAAGCTTTCTTT	CASSPRTGPRAVEAFF
few	TRBV19	TRBJ2-7	TRBD1	TGTGCCAGTAGCCCGGGACAGCACTACGAGCAGTACTTC	CASSPGQHYEQYF
NA	TRBV29-1	TRBJ2-3	TRBD1	TGCAGCGGCTCCGGGACAGGGAACCTCCGCACAGATACGCAGTATTTT	CSGSGTGNLRTDTQYF
few	TRBV19	TRBJ2-7	TRBD2	TGTGCCAGTAGTCCCGCCGGGACTAGCATTAGCGAGCAGTACTTC	CASSPAGTSISEQYF
NA	TRBV4-1	TRBJ2-1	NA	TGCGCCAGCAGCCCCCCGAGCCGTGTCGGTGAGCAGTTCTTC	CASSPPSRVGEQFF
NA	TRBV27	TRBJ2-7	NA	TGTGCCAGCAGTTGGACAGTGGCCTACGAGCAGTACTTC	CASSWTVAYEQYF
NA	TRBV27	TRBJ1-1	NA	TGTGCCAGCAGTTTATCGGGGGGGACTGAAGCTTCCTTT	CASSLSGGTEASF
NA	TRBV7-3	TRBJ2-5	TRBD2	TGTGCCAGCAGCCACGGGGGGTTGGGGGAGACCCAGTACTTC	CASSHGGLGETQYF
NA	TRBV6-5	TRBJ1-2	NA	TGTGCCAGCAGTTTAGGGGTGGGCTATGGCTACACCTTC	CASSLGVGYGYTF
NA	TRBV9	TRBJ2-5	TRBD2	TGTGCCAGCAGCGTATCTGGGGGGAGGGGACTGTACCAAGAGACCCAGTACTTC	CASSVSGGRGLYQETQYF
NA	TRBV6-1	TRBJ1-5	TRBD1	TGTGCCAGCAGTGGGTTACAGGGGACGTATAGCAATCAGCCCCAGCATTTT	CASSGLQGTYSNQPQHF
NA	TRBV10-3	TRBJ1-4	NA	TGTGCCATCAGGAGGCAGGGTACTAATGAAAAACTGTTTTTT	CAIRRQGTNEKLFF
NA	TRBV28	TRBJ1-3	TRBD1	TGTGCCAGCAGTTTCCCGTACAGGGGTGGAAACACCATATATTTT	CASSFPYRGGNTIYF
NA	TRBV5-1	TRBJ2-1	TRBD2	TGCGCCAGCAGCTTGTTGCCGGGAGGTGAGAATGAGCAGTTCTTC	CASSLLPGGENEQFF
NA	TRBV27	TRBJ2-2	NA	TGTGCCACCAAAGACAGGGGGGTGCGGGAGGGGACCGGGGAGCTGTTTTTT	CATKDRGVREGTGELFF
once	TRBV2	TRBJ2-7	NA	TGTGCCAGCAGTGAAGGGGCCCTCTACGAGCAGTACTTC	CASSEGALYEQYF
NA	TRBV15	TRBJ2-1	TRBD1	TGTGCCACACTAACCGACAGGGGAGGCAATGAGCAGTTCTTC	CATLTDRGGNEQFF
NA	TRBV12-5	TRBJ2-1	TRBD2	TGTGCTAGTGGTTTGGTGGGGGGGGTCGGACTAGCGGGGCACAATGAGCAGTTCTTC	CASGLVGGVGLAGHNEQFF
few	TRBV5-1	TRBJ1-2	NA	TGCGCCAGCAGCTTGGACAGCTATGGCTACACCTTC	CASSLDSYGYTF
NA	TRBV7-2	TRBJ1-4	TRBD1	TGTGCCAGCAGCCCCGGGACAGGGATTAATGAAAAACTGTTTTTT	CASSPGTGINEKLFF
NA	TRBV5-1	TRBJ2-2	TRBD1	TGCGCCAGCAGCTTCACCCCGGGACAGGCGAACACCGGGGAGCTGTTTTTT	CASSFTPGQANTGELFF